Sequencing of this T cell receptor (beta chain) was carried out in a study of control samples from healthy donors and cancer patients. TCRdb keeps only in-frame clones here, not all; method: immunoSEQ multiplex PCR. The sample lists some 15,000 clones, about 92% occurring once. This clone was observed once. The CDR3 is 15 amino acids. V lost 3 bases, J lost 5 bases, and 8 bases stayed unmatched. Germline V gene data show CDR1 as LNHDA and CDR2 as SQIVND (reference sequence). The sequence came from an older man with lung cancer. What was sequenced was PBMCs. The V call is TRBV19, the J call TRBJ1-1, with 8 nucleotides matching TRBD1. The CDR3 nucleotides are TGTGCCAGTAGTATGGGCAGGGGGCGGGGGACTGAAGCTTTCTTT. This encodes CASSMGRGRGTEAFF. The full variable domain, its missing parts supplied by reference TRBV19 and TRBJ1-1, is DGGITQSPKYLFRKEGQNVTLSCEQNLNHDAMYWYRQDPGQGLRLIYYSQIVNDFQKGDIAEGYSVSREKKESFPLTVTSAQKNPTAFYLCASSMGRGRGTEAFFGQGTRLTVV.